This T cell receptor (beta chain) originates from a study of blood T cell repertoires in COVID-19. This clone was detected a few times. Assay used: immunoSEQ multiplex PCR; TCRdb lists only in-frame clones, some missing. The sample lists about 49,000 clones; around 85% were seen once. CDR3 length: 14 residues. CDR1 GTSNPN and CDR2 SVGIG come from the germline V gene (reference sequence). The V end lost 4 bases, the J end lost 7 bases, and 14 bases lay between the germline ends. Input material: peripheral blood. J is TRBJ1-6 and V is TRBV30; TRBD1 is a possible D gene (5 bases). This sequence was found in a human donor in a cohort sampled during active COVID-19. The CDR3: CAWTWRAGNSPLHF. CDR3 coding DNA: TGTGCCTGGACCTGGAGGGCAGGGAATTCACCCCTCCACTTT.